This T cell receptor (beta chain) was captured by sequencing in a study of technical replicates of blood from a handful of donors. Generated by immunoSEQ multiplex PCR, the TCRdb table keeps only in-frame clones and is missing some. This table holds approximately 73,000 clones, roughly 93% found once. Sequencing input: T cells isolated from PBMCs. The sequence came from a human donor in good health.

The CDR3: CASSGQGDYGYTF. CDR3 in DNA: TGTGCCAGCAGCGGACAGGGGGACTATGGCTACACCTTC. This chain joins TRBV9 and TRBJ1-2, with 9 bases fitting TRBD1. This CDR3 contains 13 residues. Germline V gene data show CDR1 as SGDLS and CDR2 as YYNGEE. V was clipped by 3 bases and J by 3 bases; unmatched bases: 0.